This T cell receptor (beta chain) was observed in a study of CD8 T cells in ankylosing spondylitis. Study conclusions and caveats: One TCR beta motif, made up of about 8 highly homologous variants, appeared characteristic of ankylosing spondylitis blood.

Quantitative molecular-barcoded 5'-RACE generated the TCR beta libraries. TCRdb itself ran the 5' RACE reads through MiXCR, one entry per CDR3 protein. Of 330,000 or so distinct CDR3 sequences listed, approximately 8% are singletons. On this clonotype: Its matching antigen is unknown.

Germline V lookup: CDR1 SGHVS, CDR2 FQNEAQ. The CDR3 loop spans 14 amino acids. Trimming took 1 base from V and 6 from J, leaving 10 bases between them. The TCR was taken from a male donor with ankylosing spondylitis. V is TRBV7-8 and J is TRBJ1-5; D is undetermined. The sequencing input was blood, either unsorted or a sorted T cell fraction (not recorded which). In DNA form, the CDR3 reads TGTGCCAGCAGCTTAGTAGGGAATTCTCAGCCCCAGCATTTT. Protein: CASSLVGNSQPQHF.